Described below is a single T cell receptor (beta chain) sequence and its context. What it binds is unknown. In TCRdb, the 5' RACE reads were re-called with MiXCR into one record per CDR3 protein. The table has 250,000 to 350,000 distinct CDR3 sequences, about 16% seen once; the top ten hold 20% to 25%. This sample was included in a study of T-cell memory formation after mild COVID-19. General study points: Memory cells collected pre-infection included some clones that later responded, suggesting cross-reactive memory joined. CD4+ contracting clones were found mainly in CM and EM, and CD8+ ones in EMRA.

The sample comprised PBMCs or a T cell subset sorted from them (not recorded which). The receptor comes from a man younger than 35 who had mild COVID-19 (a few samples of this study predate the infection). Cell type and time point are not known.

CDR3 coding DNA: TGTGCCACCAGCAGGGATCAGAGCACCGGGGAGCTGTTTTTT. Its protein product is CATSRDQSTGELFF. This sequence joins TRBV15 and TRBJ2-2; D ambiguous. Germline-derived CDR1 and CDR2 are LNHNV and YYDKDF (reference sequence). V lost 3 bases, J lost 4 bases, and 9 bases lay in between. The CDR3 has 14 amino acids.